This T cell receptor (beta chain) is drawn from a study of shared clonotypes between healthy human individuals. Sequencing used immunoSEQ multiplex PCR; TCRdb keeps in-frame clones, though not all of them. The repertoire includes a few million clones, more than 85% of them detected once, and 0.3% to 0.4% sits in the top ten. From germline, CDR1 is SGHAT and CDR2 FQNNGV. Trimming cost V 5 bases and J 5 bases; bases outside gene matches: 9. CDR3 size: 16 residues. Sequencing was performed on naive CD4+ T cells from PBMCs. Subset reported: CD45RA+ positively selected. This clonotype was sampled from a man in his late teens or twenties in good health. Some clones in this sample may be carry-over from other donors' samples. The J gene is TRBJ2-5, the V gene TRBV11-2; TRBD2 matches at 12 bases. The CDR3 here is CASSITTSGGLETQYF. The DNA of the CDR3 is TGTGCCAGCAGCATCACGACTAGCGGGGGTTTGGAGACCCAGTACTTC.